Presented here are 32 T cell receptor beta chains from one specimen sequenced in a study of immune evolution from preneoplasia to lung adenocarcinoma. Sequenced by immunoSEQ multiplex PCR; TCRdb stores in-frame clones only, minus some. The table includes about 14,000 clones, approximately 83% detected once. Source material: FFPE lung adenocarcinoma in situ tissue. Receptor source: a donor older than 65 with lung adenocarcinoma.

This chain links TRBV2 with TRBJ1-4, with D possibly TRBD1 on 6 matching bases. V gave up 8 bases and J gave up 7 bases, with 20 bases separating them. CDR1 and CDR2 from the germline V gene are SNHLY and FYNNEI. The CDR3 loop spans 15 amino acids. CDR3 bases: TGTGCCAGCGACTCGAGCAACAGGGTCGGTGAAAAACTGTTTTTT. The encoded protein is CASDSSNRVGEKLFF.

V usage is TRBV28 and J usage is TRBJ1-1; D is ambiguous. This CDR3 region has 11 residues. Deletions cut 4 bases from V and 5 bases from J, with 5 bases between. CDR1 and CDR2 (germline): MDHEN, SYDVKM. CDR3 loop: CASSYRTEAFF. The CDR3 bases are TGTGCCAGCAGTTACCGGACTGAAGCTTTCTTT.

This clone occurred once. The DNA for the CDR3 is TGTGCCAGCAGAGATAGACAGGGCGGCAATCAGCCCCAGCATTTT. This codes for CASRDRQGGNQPQHF. The chain has TRBV2 and TRBJ1-5, with 7 bases matching TRBD1. Germline CDR1 reads SNHLY; CDR2 reads FYNNEI. V shed 6 bases and J 2 bases; nucleotides not matched to a gene: 7. CDR3 length: 15 residues.

CDR3 sequence: CASSGRDSYGYTF. The CDR3 nucleotides read TGTGCCAGCAGCGGCCGGGACAGTTATGGCTACACCTTC. The V and J genes are TRBV9 and TRBJ1-2; 7 bases align to TRBD1. Germline V gene data show CDR1 as SGDLS and CDR2 as YYNGEE. Unmatched junction bases numbered 4, after V lost 3 bases and J lost 5 bases. The CDR3 is 13 amino acids.

This clone was counted only a few times. The chain carries TRBV11-2 and TRBJ1-1; D is unclear. The V end lost 0 bases, the J end lost 7 bases, and 9 bases lay between the germline ends. Germline values: CDR1 SGHAT, CDR2 FQNNGV. The CDR3 has 13 residues. The CDR3 here is CASSLESQLEAFF. The CDR3 DNA reads as TGTGCCAGCAGCTTAGAGTCCCAGCTTGAAGCTTTCTTT. The full variable domain, rest sourced from reference TRBV11-2 and TRBJ1-1, is EAGVAQSPRYKIIEKRQSVAFWCNPISGHATLYWYQQILGQGPKLLIQFQNNGVVDDSQLPKDRFSAERLKGVDSTLKIQPAKLEDSAVYLCASSLESQLEAFFGQGTRLTVV.

The gene calls are TRBV5-1 and TRBJ1-4, with 8 bases fitting TRBD1. The germline CDR1 and CDR2 sequences are SGHRS and YFSETQ. V gave up 0 bases and J gave up 5 bases; unmatched junction bases: 3. The CDR3 runs to 15 residues. In nucleotides, the CDR3 is TGCGCCAGCAGCTTGGCGGACAGGGCGAATGAAAAACTGTTTTTT. It codes for CASSLADRANEKLFF.

The rearrangement joins TRBV6-5 to TRBJ2-7, with 8 nucleotides matching TRBD1. V dropped 5 bases and J dropped 0; count of bases not matched to a gene: 6. The CDR3 extends over 15 amino acids. CDR1 is MNHEY and CDR2 is SVGAGI in the germline V gene. This CDR3 is CASSLDRAASYEQYF. For the CDR3, the DNA is TGTGCCAGCAGTCTGGACAGGGCCGCCTCCTACGAGCAGTACTTC.

The rearrangement uses TRBV16 and TRBJ2-1; weak D call: TRBD1 (7 bases). Looked up from germline, CDR1 is KGHSY and CDR2 is FQNENV. Trimming cost V 1 base and J 7 bases, with 14 bases left between them. CDR3 length: 15 residues. The CDR3 coding sequence is TGTGCCAGCAGCCAATTCGCAGGGGGGCATAATGAGCAGTTCTTC. Translation: CASSQFAGGHNEQFF.

The CDR3 loop reads CASSTGQGAAYGYTF. Written as DNA, the CDR3 is TGTGCCAGTAGTACCGGACAGGGGGCGGCCTATGGCTACACCTTC. This sequence joins TRBV19 and TRBJ1-2; 11 nucleotides agree with TRBD1. Germline assignment: CDR1 LNHDA and CDR2 SQIVND (reference sequence). The CDR3 is 15 residues long. Losses at the gene ends were 4 bases for V and 4 bases for J; bases not matched to a gene: 5.

V gene TRBV28 combines with J gene TRBJ2-5, with TRBD1 matching 9 bases. The germline V gene encodes CDR1 MDHEN and CDR2 SYDVKM. With 6 bases clipped from V and 4 bases from J, the junction kept 6 bases outside the gene matches. The CDR3 is 14 amino acids. The DNA of the CDR3 is TGTGCCAGCAGGGGACAGGGCCGAGGAGAGACCCAGTACTTC. It codes for CASRGQGRGETQYF. The complete variable domain, with remaining parts taken from reference TRBV28 and TRBJ2-5, reads DVKVTQSSRYLVKRTGEKVFLECVQDMDHENMFWYRQDPGLGLRLIYFSYDVKMKEKGDIPEGYSVSREKKERFSLILESASTNQTSMYLCASRGQGRGETQYFGPGTRLLVL.

The V gene is TRBV21-1, the J gene TRBJ1-4. TRBV21-1 is a pseudogene locus. The CDR3 runs to 15 residues. The CDR3 DNA is TGTGCCAGCAGCATTTGGTGGGATAGAGGCCAAAAACTGTTTTTT. Translated: CASSIWWDRGQKLFF.

The genes are TRBV7-8 and TRBJ2-2; 7 bases align to TRBD2. After removal of 1 base from V and 7 bases from J, the junction contained 0 bases not matched to a gene. CDR1 and CDR2 from the germline V gene are SGHVS and FQNEAQ. The CDR3 spans 13 residues. The CDR3 spells CASSLVAGGELFF. The CDR3 DNA reads TGTGCCAGCAGCTTAGTAGCGGGCGGGGAGCTGTTTTTT. Full variable domain (remainder filled in from reference TRBV7-8 and TRBJ2-2): GAGVSQSPRYKVAKRGQDVALRCDPISGHVSLFWYQQALGQGPEFLTYFQNEAQLDKSGLPSDRFFAERPEGSVSTLKIQRTQQEDSAVYLCASSLVAGGELFFGEGSRLTVL.

This chain uses TRBV11-2 with TRBJ1-2, with 9 positions matching TRBD1. V trimming: 3 bases; J trimming: 6 bases; junction bases outside the gene matches: 5. The CDR3 runs 14 residues. CDR1 is SGHAT, CDR2 FQNNGV, per germline. CDR3 DNA: TGTGCCAGCAGCTTCTCGGACAGGGGTGATGGCTACACCTTC. As protein: CASSFSDRGDGYTF.

This chain joins TRBV18 and TRBJ1-2; D gene uncertain. CDR3 size: 13 residues. Germline loops: CDR1 KGHSH, CDR2 LQKENI. Deletions cut 4 bases from V and 2 bases from J, with 8 bases between. DNA for the CDR3: TGTGCCAGCTCACGGGTCGGAAACTATGGCTACACCTTC. Amino acids: CASSRVGNYGYTF.

The chain joins TRBV7-8 to TRBJ2-3; D is possibly TRBD2 (6 bases). The CDR3 length is 17 residues. V lost 3 bases, J lost 2 bases, and 18 bases lay in between. Germline assignment: CDR1 SGHVS and CDR2 FQNEAQ. CDR3 nucleotide sequence: TGTGCCAGCAGCTTGAGGGACTTCCAGTTCTCCACAGATACGCAGTATTTT. It codes for CASSLRDFQFSTDTQYF.

This chain uses TRBV5-1 with TRBJ2-2; D perhaps matches TRBD2 (5 bases). CDR3 length: 15 amino acids. Germline lookup yields CDR1 SGHRS and CDR2 YFSETQ. V lost 0 bases and J 2 bases, leaving 8 bases between the germline ends. This CDR3 reads CASSLGGDNTGELFF. CDR3 coding DNA: TGCGCCAGCAGCTTGGGGGGAGACAACACCGGGGAGCTGTTTTTT.

The CDR3, as DNA: TGTGCCAGCAGCTTAGATAACGGGAACCAAGAGACCCAGTACTTC. Encoded protein: CASSLDNGNQETQYF. The V call is TRBV11-2, the J call TRBJ2-5; possible D gene TRBD2, 5 bases. CDR3 length: 15 amino acids. Per germline, CDR1 SGHAT and CDR2 FQNNGV. V lost 0 bases and J 0 bases, leaving 8 bases between the germline ends.

This chain uses TRBV5-1 with TRBJ1-1; unclear D gene. The V end lost 0 bases, the J end lost 0 bases, and 3 bases lay between the germline ends. The CDR3 loop spans 13 amino acids. Germline values: CDR1 SGHRS, CDR2 YFSETQ. CDR3 in DNA: TGCGCCAGCAGCTTGGGAGTGAACACTGAAGCTTTCTTT. It translates to CASSLGVNTEAFF.

This chain links TRBV11-2 with TRBJ2-7; D may be TRBD1 (5 bases). With 0 bases removed from V and 4 bases from J, the gap between germline ends came to 13 bases. Germline assignment: CDR1 SGHAT and CDR2 FQNNGV. The CDR3 runs 15 residues. The CDR3 bases are TGTGCCAGCAGCTTAGACCTGGAAAAGGGGTACGAGCAGTACTTC. Its protein product is CASSLDLEKGYEQYF.

V gene TRBV29-1 combines with J gene TRBJ1-1; no definite D call. The CDR3 runs to 10 residues. Germline-derived CDR1 and CDR2 are SQVTM and ANQGSEA. The V gene lost 4 bases and the J gene lost 7 bases, with 7 bases spanning the gap. The CDR3 DNA sequence: TGCAGCGTTGGAGAGGTTGAAGCTTTCTTT. Translated: CSVGEVEAFF.

The V and J genes are TRBV7-2 and TRBJ2-3; TRBD1 or TRBD2 may be the D gene (5 bases each). Germline loops: CDR1 SGHTA, CDR2 FQGNSA. The germline V and J ends were trimmed by 3 bases and 6 bases, with 16 bases remaining between them. The CDR3 extends over 15 amino acids. As DNA, the CDR3 is TGTGCCAGCAGCTTGGGGGACCCTTGGTGGGATACGCAGTATTTT. It yields the protein CASSLGDPWWDTQYF.

This chain links TRBV18 with TRBJ2-5; D is unresolved. Germline loops: CDR1 KGHSH, CDR2 LQKENI. The germline V and J ends were trimmed by 0 bases and 4 bases, with 9 bases remaining between them. The CDR3 extends over 14 amino acids. The CDR3 region has the DNA TGTGCCAGCTCACCACCCGAGGTGAGAGAGACCCAGTACTTC. This gives the protein CASSPPEVRETQYF.

The rearrangement links TRBV7-2 to TRBJ1-5; possible D gene TRBD1, 5 bases. Germline values: CDR1 SGHTA, CDR2 FQGNSA. Trimming took 1 base from V and 1 from J, leaving 5 bases between them. The length of the CDR3 is 14 residues. The DNA of the CDR3 is TGTGCCAGCAGCTTAGGGGACAGCAATCAGCCCCAGCATTTT. Amino acid sequence: CASSLGDSNQPQHF.

The chain uses TRBV28 and TRBJ1-1; the match to TRBD1 covers 7 bases. Germline V gene lookup returns CDR1 MDHEN and CDR2 SYDVKM. The CDR3 runs to 15 residues. The junction had 8 bases not matched to a gene; V was cut back by 2 bases and J by 5 bases. The CDR3, as DNA: TGTGCCAGCAGTTTAAACCCGGGACAGTGGACTGAAGCTTTCTTT. It encodes CASSLNPGQWTEAFF.

The genes are TRBV7-9 and TRBJ2-1; 7 bases fit TRBD2. The J segment lost 6 bases and the V segment lost 0 bases, leaving 5 bases of the junction unmatched. The CDR3 has 15 residues. Germline V gene sequence: CDR1 SEHNR, CDR2 FQNEAQ (reference sequence). The DNA for the CDR3 is TGTGCCAGCAGCTTAGCAGCGGGGAATTTCAATGAGCAGTTCTTC. Translation: CASSLAAGNFNEQFF.

The chain combines TRBV28 with TRBJ1-5; TRBD1 aligns across 7 bases. V dropped 4 bases and J dropped 6; count of bases not matched to a gene: 9. The CDR3 is 15 amino acids. CDR1 is MDHEN and CDR2 is SYDVKM in the germline V gene. The CDR3 coding sequence is TGTGCCAGCAGTTCCGGGACAGAACAAGGTCAGCCCCAGCATTTT. Its protein is CASSSGTEQGQPQHF.

This chain connects TRBV30 to TRBJ1-2; no reliable D call. Looked up from germline, CDR1 is GTSNPN and CDR2 is SVGIG (reference sequence). Trimming removed 3 bases at V and 5 bases at J, with 13 bases between. The CDR3 contains 13 residues. The CDR3 protein is CAWSLVGRYGYTF. The CDR3 DNA follows: TGTGCCTGGAGCCTCGTTGGACGGTATGGCTACACCTTC.

V gene TRBV6-5 combines with J gene TRBJ1-2, with D tentatively TRBD1 (5 bases). Trimming left V 1 base short and J 5 bases short, with 11 bases between. The CDR3 totals 14 residues. Germline-derived CDR1 and CDR2 are MNHEY and SVGAGI. This CDR3 reads CASSYLSGNYGYTF. The CDR3 DNA sequence: TGTGCCAGCAGTTACTTGTCAGGGAATTATGGCTACACCTTC.

The count of this clone is one. V gene TRBV4-2 combines with J gene TRBJ2-2; D perhaps matches TRBD2 (5 bases). Germline CDR1 is LGHNA and CDR2 is YNFKEQ. Trimming stripped 0 bases from V and 5 bases from J, with 19 bases between. The CDR3 contains 18 residues. CDR3 nucleotides: TGTGCCAGCAGCCAAGATTGGAGGACCCGGATAGTTACCGGGGAGCTGTTTTTT. This translates into CASSQDWRTRIVTGELFF.

The chain carries TRBV19 and TRBJ2-3; TRBD2 matches at 12 bases. The junction had 4 bases not matched to a gene; V was cut back by 5 bases and J by 4 bases. This CDR3 has 15 amino acids. Germline-derived CDR1 and CDR2 are LNHDA and SQIVND (reference sequence). Here the CDR3 DNA reads TGTGCCAGTAGTGAGACTAGCGGGAGATCAGATACGCAGTATTTT. This encodes CASSETSGRSDTQYF.

The gene calls are TRBV4-1 and TRBJ2-6, with 8 bases identical to TRBD2. Germline CDR1 and CDR2: MGHRA and YSYEKL. With V trimmed by 10 bases and J by 1 base, 15 bases remained unmatched. The CDR3 contains 18 residues. The CDR3 DNA reads TGCGCCACGAACGCGGGGGGAAGAGTGTGGTCTGGGGCCAACGTCCTGACTTTC. Its translation is CATNAGGRVWSGANVLTF.

DNA for the CDR3: TGTGCCAGCAGCTCCCAGACGGGAGGGGGCTACGAGCAGTACTTC. Translated, it gives CASSSQTGGGYEQYF. The rearrangement uses TRBV7-2 and TRBJ2-7; 8 nucleotides agree with TRBD2. After removal of 4 bases from V and 3 bases from J, the junction contained 8 bases not matched to a gene. This CDR3 region has 15 residues. In germline, CDR1 is SGHTA, CDR2 FQGNSA.